This T cell receptor beta chain was obtained from a study of CD8+ T cells in alopecia areata. As for treatment: oral pan-JAK inhibitor, 5-10 mg twice daily. Sequencing used cDNA as its template, made by extracting RNA and reverse transcribing it. Produced via immunoSEQ multiplex PCR; TCRdb's table is partial and in-frame only. This table holds some 170,000 clones, roughly 63% found once. Germline V gene data show CDR1 as SGHTA and CDR2 as FQGNSA. Trimming took off 1 base at V and 1 base at J, with 10 bases between the two ends. This CDR3 is built from 15 residues. The sequencing used CD4+ T cells sorted from blood, collected around week 55, from a patient treated with tofacitinib. This receptor was identified in a human donor with alopecia areata. The chain carries TRBV7-2 and TRBJ1-1, with D possibly matching TRBD1 (6 bases). CDR3 nucleotide sequence: TGTGCCAGCAGCTTAGGTCTGGGACAGAACACTGAAGCTTTCTTT. It yields the protein CASSLGLGQNTEAFF.